The T cell receptor beta chain under discussion was sequenced for a study of memory CD4+ T cells and cytomegalovirus serostatus. Study background: Of the healthy Belgian adults, nine or ten were CMV seropositive and fewer than 30 seronegative.

In regard to this clone: Antigen specificity is unknown.

The sort gate was single viable CD3+CD4+CD8-CD45RO+ cells for memory CD4+ T cells. Positive selection with CD4 microbeads enriched total CD4+ T cells. Regarding the study as a whole: Median bootstrapped AUC for CMV status was about 0.96 originally, around 0.91 US-trained. Each of approximately 61 CMV-associated TCRbeta sequences occurred in one to five individuals.

The ends were cut back, 4 bases at V and 7 bases at J, with 14 bases in the middle. The germline V gene encodes CDR1 MNHNS and CDR2 SASEGT. The CDR3 is made up of 14 amino acids. The assay was immunoSEQ multiplex PCR, and TCRdb's table has in-frame clones only and misses some. Of just over 40,000 clones listed, roughly 77% were seen once; the top ten hold about 0.79%. The source is an adult in good health and CMV-seronegative. The chain couples TRBV6-1 to TRBJ1-3; D gene uncertain. The sample was memory CD4+ T cells from blood. For the CDR3, the DNA is TGTGCCAGCAGTGTCTCCCCGGCACGGAACACCATATATTTT. Its protein is CASSVSPARNTIYF.